The clone carrying this T cell receptor (beta chain) was picked up a small number of times. Its antigen is not identified. The CDR3 length is 13 residues. Trimming removed 2 bases from V and 6 bases from J; junction bases left unmatched: 4. Germline CDR1 reads SNHLY; CDR2 reads FYNNEI. The source of the sample is a study of early T cells in non-severe SARS-CoV-2 infection. Across the study: Alpha and beta chains were unpaired, from unsorted whole-blood bulk RNA. General study points: CD4 and private specificities were missed by VDJdb matching, which favored anti-spike CD8 responses.

Individual cDNA molecules were tagged with unique molecular identifiers. TCRdb re-derived calls from the 5' RACE reads in MiXCR, one entry per CDR3 protein. The repertoire has about 64,000 distinct CDR3 sequences, 15% to 20% of them found once; the top ten carry around 9.8%. The sample was whole blood, taken at baseline. This chain joins TRBV2 and TRBJ2-7; TRBD2 matches at 7 bases. The clonotype comes from an adult who was a healthcare worker with PCR-confirmed SARS-CoV-2 infection or an uninfected control (not recorded which). DNA of the CDR3: TGTGCCAGCAGTGAACTAGCGGAAACCGAGCAGTACTTC. Translated, it gives CASSELAETEQYF. Using reference TRBV2 and TRBJ2-7 for the parts outside the CDR3, the full variable domain is EPEVTQTPSHQVTQMGQEVILRCVPISNHLYFYWYRQILGQKVEFLVSFYNNEISEKSEIFDDQFSVERPDGSNFTLKIRSTKLEDSAMYFCASSELAETEQYFGPGTRLTVT.